The TCR beta chain described here comes from a study of T-cell reconstitution after alpha-beta-depleted transplantation in children. Unique molecular identifiers were incorporated when the TCRbeta library was constructed. MiXCR, run by TCRdb on the PCR reads, gives a single entry per CDR3 protein. The table lists about 510,000 distinct CDR3 sequences, roughly 11% of them singletons. A note on this clonotype: No antigen is known for it. This may stem from a read error, because a much larger clone lies one nucleotide away.

The CDR3 runs 15 residues. Trimming removed 3 bases at V and 6 bases at J, with 15 bases between. Germline-derived CDR1 and CDR2 are SGHTA and FQGNSA. Whole-study results and caveats: High day-60 TCRbeta diversity in some patients came from surviving recipient T cells and thymic progenitors. Alpha-beta T cells about two months after transplant reportedly derived from several hundred expanded graft clones. Fresh T-cell production supplied most of the T-cell counts and diversity seen one year after transplant.

The chain employs TRBV7-2 and TRBJ2-1; TRBD1 is a possible D gene (6 bases). The origin of this receptor is a female patient aged 2 to 10 who had a stem cell transplant for aplastic anemia, so the T cells may come from the graft donor. The material was PBMCs, mostly from graft donor cells, obtained 180 days after TCRalphabeta/CD19-depleted stem cell transplant. The CDR3 loop is CASSLGPGVVNEQFF. The CDR3 bases are TGTGCCAGCAGCTTGGGTCCAGGGGTGGTCAATGAGCAGTTCTTC. Combining the CDR3 with reference TRBV7-2 and TRBJ2-1 gives the whole variable domain GAGVSQSPSNKVTEKGKDVELRCDPISGHTALYWYRQSLGQGLEFLIYFQGNSAPDKSGLPSDRFSAERTGGSVSTLTIQRTQQEDSAVYLCASSLGPGVVNEQFFGPGTRLTVL.